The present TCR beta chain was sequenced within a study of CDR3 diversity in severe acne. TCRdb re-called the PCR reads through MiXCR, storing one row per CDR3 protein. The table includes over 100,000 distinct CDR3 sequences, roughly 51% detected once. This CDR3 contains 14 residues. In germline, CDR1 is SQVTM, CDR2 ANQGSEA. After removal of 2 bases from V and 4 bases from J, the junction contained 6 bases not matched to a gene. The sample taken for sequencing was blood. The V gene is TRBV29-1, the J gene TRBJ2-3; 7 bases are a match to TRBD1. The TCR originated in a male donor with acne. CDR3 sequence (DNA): TGCAGCGTTGAAAGCAGGGGGATCGCAGATACGCAGTATTTT. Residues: CSVESRGIADTQYF.